This is a list of T cell receptor beta chains from one sample in a study of cytomegalovirus exposure and HLA in healthy donors. Method: immunoSEQ multiplex PCR; TCRdb's copy keeps in-frame clones and lacks some. The table includes 200,000 to 250,000 clones, 70% to 85% detected once. Sequenced sample: PBMCs. These receptors were collected from a middle-aged man in good health and CMV-seronegative. The CDR3 runs from the conserved cysteine through the conserved F or W. Each record gives: D gene, clone size, V gene, J gene, CDR3 protein, CDR3 DNA. D genes are given only for firm matches. Size is stated for part of the rows, as once, few or many counts, or as a class when the clone is expanded.

d_gene: NA
abundance: NA
v_gene: TRBV18
j_gene: TRBJ2-7
CDR3aa: CASSPGAAPYEQYF
CDR3nt: TGTGCCAGCTCACCAGGAGCGGCACCTTACGAGCAGTACTTC

d_gene: TRBD2
abundance: NA
v_gene: TRBV30
j_gene: TRBJ2-7
CDR3aa: CAWSSPRVAGVYEQYF
CDR3nt: TGTGCCTGGAGTTCACCCCGGGTAGCGGGGGTCTACGAGCAGTACTTC

d_gene: TRBD1
abundance: NA
v_gene: TRBV5-4
j_gene: TRBJ2-7
CDR3aa: CASSQGQLSYEQYF
CDR3nt: TGTGCCAGCAGCCAGGGACAGCTCTCCTACGAGCAGTACTTC

d_gene: TRBD1
abundance: NA
v_gene: TRBV7-8
j_gene: TRBJ1-2
CDR3aa: CASRLGTGGNGYTF
CDR3nt: TGTGCCAGCAGATTAGGGACAGGGGGAAATGGCTACACCTTC

d_gene: NA
abundance: once
v_gene: TRBV2
j_gene: TRBJ2-2
CDR3aa: CASRVQGSGELFF
CDR3nt: TGTGCCAGCAGGGTTCAGGGGTCCGGGGAGCTGTTTTTT

d_gene: NA
abundance: NA
v_gene: TRBV28
j_gene: TRBJ1-2
CDR3aa: CASSLMEFRGNGYTF
CDR3nt: TGTGCCAGCAGTTTAATGGAGTTTAGAGGGAATGGCTACACCTTC

d_gene: NA
abundance: few
v_gene: TRBV18
j_gene: TRBJ2-7
CDR3aa: CASSPGGEQYF
CDR3nt: TGTGCCAGCTCACCGGGAGGAGAGCAGTACTTC

d_gene: NA
abundance: NA
v_gene: TRBV7-9
j_gene: TRBJ2-7
CDR3aa: CASSWGGLVTYEQYF
CDR3nt: TGTGCCAGCAGCTGGGGGGGGCTAGTCACCTACGAGCAGTACTTC

d_gene: NA
abundance: NA
v_gene: TRBV28
j_gene: TRBJ2-7
CDR3aa: CASSSGPTYEQYF
CDR3nt: TGTGCCAGCAGTTCTGGTCCTACCTACGAGCAGTACTTC

d_gene: TRBD2
abundance: NA
v_gene: TRBV27
j_gene: TRBJ2-7
CDR3aa: CASSLSGGIHEQYF
CDR3nt: TGTGCCAGCAGTTTATCCGGGGGGATCCACGAGCAGTACTTC